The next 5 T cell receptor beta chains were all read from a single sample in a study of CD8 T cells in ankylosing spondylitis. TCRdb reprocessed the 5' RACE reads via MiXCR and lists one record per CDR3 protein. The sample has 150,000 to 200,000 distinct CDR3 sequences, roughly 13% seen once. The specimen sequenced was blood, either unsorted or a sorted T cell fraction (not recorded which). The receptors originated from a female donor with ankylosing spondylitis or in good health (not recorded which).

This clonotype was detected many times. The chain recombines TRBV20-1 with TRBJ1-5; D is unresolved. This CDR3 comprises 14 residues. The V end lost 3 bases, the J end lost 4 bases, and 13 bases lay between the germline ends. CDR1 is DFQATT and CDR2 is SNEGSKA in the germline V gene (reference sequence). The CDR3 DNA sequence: TGCAGTGCTAGTACCGGGGATCCTAATCAGCCCCAGCATTTT. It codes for CSASTGDPNQPQHF.

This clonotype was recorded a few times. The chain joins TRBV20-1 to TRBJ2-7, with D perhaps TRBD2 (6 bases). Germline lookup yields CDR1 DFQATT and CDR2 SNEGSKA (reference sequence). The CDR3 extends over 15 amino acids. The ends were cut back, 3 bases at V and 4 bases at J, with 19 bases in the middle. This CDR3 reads CSASDGSAPNYEQYF. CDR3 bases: TGCAGTGCTAGCGACGGGAGCGCTCCTAATTACGAGCAGTACTTC.

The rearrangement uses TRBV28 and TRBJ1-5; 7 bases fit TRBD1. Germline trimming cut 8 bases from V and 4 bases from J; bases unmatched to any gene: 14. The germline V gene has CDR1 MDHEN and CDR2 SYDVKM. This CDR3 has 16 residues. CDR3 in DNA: TGTGCCAGCCGGACCCAGACAGGGAGCGCAAATCAGCCCCAGCATTTT. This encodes CASRTQTGSANQPQHF.

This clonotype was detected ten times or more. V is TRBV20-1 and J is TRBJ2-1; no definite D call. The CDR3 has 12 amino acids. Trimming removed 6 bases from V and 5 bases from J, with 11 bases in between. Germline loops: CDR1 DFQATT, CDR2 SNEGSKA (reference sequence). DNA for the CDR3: TGCAGTGCCAAGATTCTAAACAATGAGCAGTTCTTC. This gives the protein CSAKILNNEQFF.

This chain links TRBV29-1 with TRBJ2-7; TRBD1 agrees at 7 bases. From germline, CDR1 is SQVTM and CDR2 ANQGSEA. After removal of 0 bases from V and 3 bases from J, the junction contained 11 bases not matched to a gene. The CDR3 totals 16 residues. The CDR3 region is CSVEDQPGAGGYEQYF. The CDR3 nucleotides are TGCAGCGTTGAAGATCAGCCAGGGGCAGGGGGCTACGAGCAGTACTTC.